This entry concerns a single T cell receptor beta chain. Profiling relied on immunoSEQ multiplex PCR, and the TCRdb table lists in-frame clones only, not all of them. Among roughly 520,000 clones listed, around nine tenths were seen once. This specimen comes from a study of blood T cell repertoires in COVID-19. The ends were cut back, 5 bases at V and 4 bases at J, with 11 bases in the middle. This CDR3 has 13 residues. Sequenced material: PBMCs or T cells enriched from blood (not recorded which). The rearrangement uses TRBV12-3 or TRBV12-4 and TRBJ2-5; TRBD1 is a possible D gene (6 bases). The receptor comes from a woman aged 40 to 49 who had recovered from COVID-19. The CDR3 DNA is TGTGCCAGCAGTACACAGGGCAGAGAGACCCAGTACTTC. It encodes CASSTQGRETQYF.